The TCR beta chain described here comes from a study of T cells in Graves' hyperthyroidism and ophthalmopathy. The J segment lost 4 bases and the V segment lost 0 bases, leaving 3 bases of the junction unmatched. The germline V gene encodes CDR1 MNHEY and CDR2 SVGEGT. The CDR3 runs 14 residues. As regards this clonotype: The antigen remains undetermined.

RNA transcripts yielded amplified TCR beta CDR3 regions. Initially, a first-round RT-PCR of the TCR CDR3 employed the HTBI primer set. TCRdb ran MiXCR on the multiplex PCR reads and lists one entry per CDR3 protein. The profile covers roughly 520,000 distinct CDR3 sequences, with around 22% appearing a single time and approximately 11% taken by the ten largest. Uncontrolled infection, other autoimmune disease, pregnancy or lactation excluded patients. Extraction of PBMCs used about 9.2 ml of fresh peripheral blood. Study outcomes and limitations: Among clonotypes expanded in thyroid above 0.001, most were also found in blood.

The sequenced sample was blood. The chain recombines TRBV6-2 or TRBV6-3 with TRBJ2-7; TRBD2 matches 7 bases. The receptor's source is a woman aged 25 to 45 with Graves' ophthalmopathy. The CDR3 here is CASSYSWGGYEQYF. The CDR3 DNA follows: TGTGCCAGCAGTTACTCGTGGGGGGGATACGAGCAGTACTTC.